The 13 T cell receptor beta chains below come from one sample, sequenced in a study of T cells in Graves' hyperthyroidism and ophthalmopathy. Template material for amplifying TCR beta CDR3 regions consisted of RNA transcripts. Initially, a first-round RT-PCR of the TCR CDR3 employed the HTBI primer set. TCRdb processed the multiplex PCR reads anew with MiXCR; each CDR3 protein has one entry. The table has hundreds of thousands of distinct CDR3 sequences, 13% to 15% seen once. The sample was blood. The receptor source for this set is a woman aged 18 to 35 with Graves' hyperthyroidism.

This clonotype was counted at least ten times. The J gene is TRBJ1-5, the V gene TRBV20-1, with 7 bases aligning to TRBD1. CDR1 is DFQATT and CDR2 is SNEGSKA in the germline V gene (reference sequence). This CDR3 comprises 16 residues. Trimming took 2 bases from V and 3 from J; bases not matched to a gene: 10. The CDR3 nucleotides are TGCAGTGCTAGATGGCGGGGTCAGGGGGACAATCAGCCCCAGCATTTT. It yields the protein CSARWRGQGDNQPQHF.

There are many counts of this clonotype. The V and J genes are TRBV30 and TRBJ2-4; 8 bases are a match to TRBD1. CDR1 GTSNPN and CDR2 SVGIG come from the germline V gene (reference sequence). The length of the CDR3 is 12 residues. The CDR3, as DNA: TGTGCGCTTACAGGGGGGAAAAACATTCAGTACTTC. This encodes CALTGGKNIQYF.

This clonotype occurred many times. The gene calls are TRBV5-6 and TRBJ1-1, with 7 bases identical to TRBD1. This CDR3 is 14 amino acids long. With V trimmed by 2 bases and J by 10 bases, 11 bases remained unmatched. Germline V gives CDR1 SGHDT, CDR2 YYEEEE. CDR3 nucleotide sequence: TGTGCCAGCAGCTTTGTGGACAGGCCAGGGGGAGCTTTCTTT. It translates to CASSFVDRPGGAFF.

This clonotype was counted many times. The genes are TRBV7-3 and TRBJ2-2, with D possibly being TRBD1 (5 bases). CDR3 size: 14 residues. V was cut by 3 bases and J by 7 bases, with 12 bases left in between. From germline, CDR1 is SGHTA and CDR2 FQGTGA. CDR3 loop: CASSLHQGNGELFF. The DNA of the CDR3 is TGTGCCAGCAGCTTGCACCAGGGTAACGGGGAGCTGTTTTTT.

This clonotype was detected many times. The genes are TRBV6-2 or TRBV6-3 and TRBJ1-1, with TRBD1 matching over 7 bases. This CDR3 region has 18 residues. With V trimmed by 0 bases and J by 4 bases, 14 bases remained unmatched. Germline assignment: CDR1 MNHEY and CDR2 SVGEGT. In DNA form, the CDR3 reads TGTGCCAGCAGTTACTCGCCGTCCTGGGAGGGGGCGGGCACTGAAGCTTTCTTT. Translation gives CASSYSPSWEGAGTEAFF.

The chain has TRBV6-2 or TRBV6-3 and TRBJ2-7; D may be TRBD1 (5 bases). Germline V gives CDR1 MNHEY, CDR2 SVGEGT. Trimming took 2 bases from V and 2 from J, leaving 13 bases between them. CDR3 length: 15 amino acids. CDR3 residues: CASSYAGRWAYEQYF. CDR3 coding DNA: TGTGCCAGCAGTTACGCAGGGCGTTGGGCCTACGAGCAGTACTTC.

This clonotype showed up many times. The chain is built from TRBV24-1 and TRBJ2-5; D not resolved. Deletions cut 2 bases from V and 5 bases from J, with 17 bases between. This CDR3 has 16 residues. Germline lookup yields CDR1 KGHDR and CDR2 SFDVKD. The CDR3 DNA follows: TGTGCCACCAGTGATTCCGCGGCCTCCCTCAGGGAGACCCAGTACTTC. Translated: CATSDSAASLRETQYF.

The CDR3 nucleotides read TGTGCCAGCAGCCTTCCGGGACCACTAGGAGGTGAGCAGTTCTTC. Residues: CASSLPGPLGGEQFF. This chain connects TRBV5-4 to TRBJ2-1; D may be TRBD1 or TRBD2 (5 bases each). CDR3 length: 15 residues. V was clipped by 4 bases and J by 9 bases, with 20 bases between them. Germline values: CDR1 SGHNT, CDR2 YYREEE (reference sequence).

CDR3 amino acids: CASSQDDLAVSYNEQFF. The CDR3 DNA follows: TGCGCCAGCAGCCAAGACGATCTAGCGGTATCCTACAATGAGCAGTTCTTC. The chain employs TRBV4-3 and TRBJ2-1, with TRBD2 identical over 7 bases. V lost 0 bases to trimming and J lost 1 base; unmatched junction nucleotides: 6. Germline V gene data show CDR1 as LGHNA and CDR2 as YSLEER. This CDR3 is 17 amino acids long.

As concerns this clonotype: One junction end does not reproduce the germline sequence, and a read error may be involved. The chain joins TRBV19 to TRBJ1-4; possibly TRBD1 for D (5 bases). The CDR3 spans 15 residues. CDR1 and CDR2 from the germline V gene are LNHDA and SQIVND (reference sequence). This CDR3 reads CASSGAGAPAEKLVF. In DNA form, the CDR3 reads TGTGCCAGTAGCGGGGCGGGAGCACCGGCTGAAAAACTGGTTTTT. Supplemented by reference TRBV19 and TRBJ1-4, the full variable domain reads DGGITQSPKYLFRKEGQNVTLSCEQNLNHDAMYWYRQDPGQGLRLIYYSQIVNDFQKGDIAEGYSVSREKKESFPLTVTSAQKNPTAFYLCASSGAGAPAEKLVFGSGTQLSVL.

As regards this clonotype: Possible read error: a much larger clone is one base away. The CDR3 carries no conserved terminal phenylalanine or tryptophan, so it likely arises from a read error. The chain is built from TRBV6-1 and TRBJ1-1; no reliable D call. V was shortened by 5 bases and J by 2 bases, with 15 bases between the two germline ends. Looked up from germline, CDR1 is MNHNS and CDR2 is SASEGT. CDR3 length: 15 amino acids. CDR3 residues: CASSPVQRANTEAFV. In DNA, the CDR3 is TGTGCCAGCAGTCCTGTCCAACGGGCAAACACTGAAGCTTTCGTT.

Details on this clonotype: A much larger clone lies a single base off, so this may be a read error. V is TRBV7-3 and J is TRBJ2-1, with D perhaps matching TRBD1 or TRBD2 (6 bases each). This CDR3 has 14 residues. CDR1 is SGHTA, CDR2 FQGTGA, per germline. CDR3 DNA sequence: TGTGCCGGCAGCTTAAACACGGGGGCTGGTGAGCAGTTCTTC. Translating gives CAGSLNTGAGEQFF.

CDR3 nucleotide sequence: TGTGCCAGCAGTTTAACGAGGGTTCAAGCTTTCTTT. It yields the protein CASSLTRVQAFF. The chain couples TRBV12-3 or TRBV12-4 to TRBJ1-1; D not resolved. The CDR3 sequence is 12 residues long. Trimming left V 2 bases short and J 9 bases short, with 10 bases between.